The 15 T cell receptor beta chains below were found in one sample sequenced in a study of graft-versus-host responses after intestinal transplantation. Data came from immunoSEQ multiplex PCR; TCRdb stores just in-frame clones and leaves some out. Of about 100,000 clones listed, over 75% are singletons. The sample in question was PBMCs, obtained around 450 days after intestinal transplant. These receptors were obtained from a human patient who received an intestinal transplant, so some T cells may come from the graft donor.

This chain links TRBV18 with TRBJ1-2; D not resolved. This CDR3 comprises 13 residues. Trimming removed 1 base at V and 5 bases at J, with 8 bases between. The germline gives CDR1 KGHSH, CDR2 LQKENI. This CDR3 reads CASSPQDLYGYTF. The CDR3 coding sequence is TGTGCCAGCTCACCACAAGACCTTTATGGCTACACCTTC.

The V and J genes are TRBV4-1 and TRBJ1-5, with a tentative D call TRBD1 (5 bases). There are 15 residues in the CDR3. V was shortened by 1 base and J by 2 bases, with 9 bases between the two germline ends. Germline values: CDR1 MGHRA, CDR2 YSYEKL. The CDR3: CASSQGGAGNQPQHF. DNA of the CDR3: TGCGCCAGCAGCCAAGGAGGGGCTGGCAATCAGCCCCAGCATTTT.

This clone was recorded once. This chain links TRBV6-1 with TRBJ1-1; D not resolved. This CDR3 is built from 13 residues. The V end lost 6 bases, the J end lost 0 bases, and 8 bases lay between the germline ends. Germline CDR1 MNHNS, CDR2 SASEGT. The CDR3 sequence: CASRKVMNTEAFF. In DNA, the CDR3 is TGTGCCAGCAGGAAAGTAATGAACACTGAAGCTTTCTTT.

The J gene is TRBJ2-1, the V gene TRBV6-4, with TRBD2 matching 10 bases. Germline assignment: CDR1 MRHNA and CDR2 SNTAGT. The ends lost 4 bases at V and 3 bases at J; junction bases unmatched: 9. This CDR3 has 17 residues. CDR3 sequence reads: CASSASSSSGGYNEQFF. The CDR3 DNA reads as TGTGCCAGCAGTGCCTCCTCTTCTAGCGGGGGCTACAATGAGCAGTTCTTC.

This rearrangement joins TRBV27 to TRBJ1-5, with D unclear. With 5 bases removed from V and 7 bases from J, the gap between germline ends came to 12 bases. Per the germline V gene, CDR1 is MNHEY and CDR2 is SMNVEV (reference sequence). The CDR3 loop spans 13 amino acids. This CDR3 is CASSAGVVQPQHF. CDR3 DNA sequence: TGTGCCAGCAGTGCAGGTGTGGTGCAGCCCCAGCATTTT.

The V gene is TRBV5-4, the J gene TRBJ1-3; D uncertain. From germline, CDR1 is SGHNT and CDR2 YYREEE (reference sequence). Trimming pared 0 bases from V and 3 bases from J, leaving 13 bases between. The CDR3 is 16 residues long. The chain's CDR3 is CASSLGSLGSGNTIYF. DNA of the CDR3: TGTGCCAGCAGCTTGGGGTCGCTGGGGAGTGGAAACACCATATATTTT.

The chain employs TRBV25-1 and TRBJ2-5; 8 bases are shared with TRBD1. This CDR3 region has 15 residues. The junction had 6 bases not matched to a gene; V was cut back by 4 bases and J by 2 bases. Germline lookup yields CDR1 MGHDK and CDR2 SYGVNS. The DNA for the CDR3 is TGTGCCAGCAGTGGGAGGGACAGGAGGCAAGAGACCCAGTACTTC. This sequence encodes CASSGRDRRQETQYF.

CDR3 bases: TGTGCCACCAGCAGAGATTTTCCGGGGAATTCACCCCTCCACTTT. This gives the protein CATSRDFPGNSPLHF. V usage is TRBV15 and J usage is TRBJ1-6; D call uncertain. The CDR3 is 15 amino acids. The V end lost 0 bases, the J end lost 7 bases, and 10 bases lay between the germline ends. Germline CDR1 is LNHNV and CDR2 is YYDKDF (reference sequence).

The count of this clone is one. The chain couples TRBV5-1 to TRBJ2-7; 7 nucleotides line up with TRBD2. The CDR3 extends over 14 amino acids. V trimming: 0 bases; J trimming: 5 bases; junction bases outside the gene matches: 5. CDR1 is SGHRS, CDR2 YFSETQ, per germline. The CDR3 DNA is TGCGCCAGCAGCTTGGCCCTAGCGGCCCACGAGCAGTACTTC. Amino acids: CASSLALAAHEQYF.

The V and J genes are TRBV5-1 and TRBJ1-2; 7 bases match TRBD1. CDR3 length equals 13 residues. Germline V gene data show CDR1 as SGHRS and CDR2 as YFSETQ. J was trimmed by 7 bases and V by 0 bases; bases with no gene match: 3. The CDR3 DNA reads TGCGCCAGCAGCTTGGAGCAGGGGGGTGGCTACACCTTC. Its translation: CASSLEQGGGYTF.

This chain links TRBV10-2 with TRBJ2-3, with a tentative D call TRBD1 (5 bases). The CDR3 sequence is 16 residues long. Germline values: CDR1 WSHSY, CDR2 SAAADI. V shed 8 bases and J shed 1 base, with 19 bases lying between them. The DNA for the CDR3 is TGCGCCAGCTCAGGGTCTCTATCTCTTCGCACAGATACGCAGTATTTT. As protein: CASSGSLSLRTDTQYF.

The gene calls are TRBV5-1 and TRBJ1-4; possibly TRBD1 for D (5 bases). Per the germline V gene, CDR1 is SGHRS and CDR2 is YFSETQ. Trimming shortened V by 4 bases and J by 11 bases, and 15 bases separated the two germline ends. The CDR3 is 13 residues long. DNA of the CDR3: TGCGCCAGCAGCCCTCAGGGCGGACACAAACTGTTTTTT. This translates into CASSPQGGHKLFF.

J is TRBJ2-3 and V is TRBV2; D gene ambiguous. The germline CDR1 and CDR2 sequences are SNHLY and FYNNEI. The CDR3 runs to 15 residues. Trimming removed 3 bases at V and 1 base at J, with 11 bases between. DNA for the CDR3: TGTGCCAGCAGTGAGGATGATGGCGGCACAGATACGCAGTATTTT. It is translated as CASSEDDGGTDTQYF. Full variable domain (remainder filled in from reference TRBV2 and TRBJ2-3): EPEVTQTPSHQVTQMGQEVILRCVPISNHLYFYWYRQILGQKVEFLVSFYNNEISEKSEIFDDQFSVERPDGSNFTLKIRSTKLEDSAMYFCASSEDDGGTDTQYFGPGTRLTVL.

The chain joins TRBV4-1 to TRBJ1-1; no firm D call. CDR3 length: 15 amino acids. V was cut by 0 bases and J by 5 bases, with 13 bases left in between. Germline V gene data show CDR1 as MGHRA and CDR2 as YSYEKL. The DNA of the CDR3 is TGCGCCAGCAGCCAAGACGGCGGGGAATGGACTGAAGCTTTCTTT. The encoded protein is CASSQDGGEWTEAFF.

This clone was seen only once. This chain links TRBV6-5 with TRBJ1-2, with 7 positions matching TRBD1. Trimming at V came to 5 bases and at J to 4 bases, leaving 7 bases not matched to a gene. The CDR3 consists of 14 residues. The germline V gene encodes CDR1 MNHEY and CDR2 SVGAGI. The CDR3 reads CASSGGGARYGYTF. The CDR3 DNA reads as TGTGCCAGCAGTGGAGGGGGCGCCCGCTATGGCTACACCTTC.